The 17 T cell receptor beta chains below all came from one sample that was sequenced in a study of T cell responses to AZD1222 COVID-19 vaccine. Libraries were prepared by immunoSEQ multiplex PCR; TCRdb keeps only in-frame clonotypes and omits some of them. The data show 95,000 to 130,000 clones, roughly 87% seen once. Source: peripheral blood, taken on day 0 of AZD1222 vaccination. Source of these receptors: an adult in good health.

The chain couples TRBV18 to TRBJ1-3; D remains unclear. V dropped 6 bases and J dropped 3 bases, with 12 bases sitting between them. The length of the CDR3 is 14 residues. CDR1 is KGHSH, CDR2 LQKENI, per germline. The CDR3 DNA is TGTGCCAGCTCCCTCGAGATGGGTGGAAACACCATATATTTT. This gives the protein CASSLEMGGNTIYF.

This clone occurred once. V is TRBV2 and J is TRBJ2-3, with 8 nucleotides matching TRBD1. The CDR3 consists of 17 residues. V lost 2 bases to trimming and J lost 6 bases; unmatched junction nucleotides: 13. Per germline, CDR1 SNHLY and CDR2 FYNNEI. The CDR3 region is CASSETSPRQGKDTQYF. In DNA, the CDR3 is TGTGCCAGCAGTGAAACCTCTCCGAGACAGGGGAAGGATACGCAGTATTTT.

The CDR3 loop reads CASSQVTPGNTIYF. The CDR3 bases are TGTGCCAGCAGCCAAGTAACCCCTGGAAACACCATATATTTT. The chain couples TRBV4-2 to TRBJ1-3, with D uncertain. The ends were cut back, 1 base at V and 2 bases at J, with 6 bases in the middle. In germline, CDR1 is LGHNA, CDR2 YNFKEQ. The CDR3 has 14 residues.

V usage is TRBV6-5 and J usage is TRBJ1-5; no firm D call. The V gene's germline CDR1 is MNHEY and CDR2 SVGAGI. This CDR3 contains 15 residues. Between the trimmed V and J ends, which lost 6 bases and 0 bases, there was a span of 12 bases. Written as DNA, the CDR3 is TGTGCCAGCAGACCCGACATTTATAGCAATCAGCCCCAGCATTTT. Its translation is CASRPDIYSNQPQHF.

CDR3 in amino acids: CASSLRQGLHSQHF. The DNA for the CDR3 is TGTGCCAGCAGTTTACGGCAGGGGTTGCACTCCCAGCATTTT. The chain employs TRBV28 and TRBJ1-5; weak D call: TRBD1 (6 bases). Germline V gene lookup returns CDR1 MDHEN and CDR2 SYDVKM. This CDR3 is 14 amino acids long. Trimming cost V 2 bases and J 11 bases, with 16 bases left between them.

This chain links TRBV18 with TRBJ1-6, with D unclear. The CDR3 totals 14 residues. Germline CDR1 reads KGHSH; CDR2 reads LQKENI. V lost 3 bases to trimming and J lost 7 bases, with 10 bases between them. The CDR3 DNA reads TGTGCCAGCTCACCGAAACGGGAGAATTCACCCCTCCACTTT. This translates into CASSPKRENSPLHF.

The chain has TRBV27 and TRBJ2-1; TRBD2 matches 7 bases. CDR1 is MNHEY, CDR2 SMNVEV, per germline (reference sequence). V shed 6 bases and J 11 bases; nucleotides not matched to a gene: 7. This CDR3 region has 12 residues. The chain's CDR3 is CASRTGTTQQFF. The CDR3 DNA reads as TGTGCCAGCAGAACTGGGACTACGCAGCAGTTCTTC.

The chain joins TRBV27 to TRBJ1-5; D remains ambiguous. The length of the CDR3 is 18 residues. The V end was cut by 5 bases, the J end by 0 bases, with 20 bases between. Germline values: CDR1 MNHEY, CDR2 SMNVEV (reference sequence). CDR3 loop: CASSPRRFSIFSNQPQHF. The CDR3 coding sequence is TGTGCCAGCAGTCCTCGGCGGTTTTCGATTTTTAGCAATCAGCCCCAGCATTTT.

The chain combines TRBV5-4 with TRBJ1-2; no definite D call. V was clipped by 0 bases and J by 6 bases, with 18 bases between them. The length of the CDR3 is 16 residues. The germline V gene has CDR1 SGHNT and CDR2 YYREEE (reference sequence). The CDR3 sequence: CASSLAGGIIKDGYTF. The CDR3 coding sequence is TGTGCCAGCAGCTTGGCGGGAGGGATAATTAAGGATGGCTACACCTTC.

This clone was detected once. The J gene is TRBJ2-7, the V gene TRBV7-9; possibly TRBD1 or TRBD2 for D (5 bases each). CDR1 SEHNR and CDR2 FQNEAQ come from the germline V gene (reference sequence). The CDR3 covers 13 residues. V was pared by 4 bases and J by 3 bases, with 10 bases between. The chain's CDR3 is CASSWDLNYEQYF. The CDR3 DNA reads TGTGCCAGCAGCTGGGACCTAAACTACGAGCAGTACTTC.

The sample holds one count of this clone. The chain employs TRBV7-8 and TRBJ1-2, with TRBD1 identical over 8 bases. The V and J ends lost 5 bases and 7 bases, in that order; junction bases with no gene match: 3. The CDR3 has 12 residues. Germline V CDR1 and CDR2: SGHVS, FQNEAQ. The CDR3 DNA reads TGTGCCAGCAGCGTAACAGGGGGTGGCTACACCTTC. This translates into CASSVTGGGYTF.

V gene TRBV6-5 combines with J gene TRBJ1-1, with 8 bases that match TRBD1. With 2 bases clipped from V and 1 base from J, the junction kept 0 bases outside the gene matches. Germline V gene sequence: CDR1 MNHEY, CDR2 SVGAGI. The CDR3 is 14 amino acids. CDR3 protein: CASSYGTGNTEAFF. CDR3 coding DNA: TGTGCCAGCAGTTACGGGACAGGGAACACTGAAGCTTTCTTT.

This clone has a handful of counts. J is TRBJ2-4 and V is TRBV3-1 (or the pseudogene TRBV3-2), with 14 nucleotides matching TRBD2. The CDR3 is 16 residues long. Germline values: CDR1 LGHDT, CDR2 YNNKEL (reference sequence). Trimming at V came to 3 bases and at J to 10 bases, leaving 8 bases not matched to a gene. CDR3 in amino acids: CASSQTGTSGGSIQYF. The CDR3 region has the DNA TGTGCCAGCAGCCAGACCGGGACTAGCGGGGGTTCTATTCAGTACTTC.

The CDR3 spells CASSITGQEILPSNQPQHF. DNA for the CDR3: TGTGCCAGTAGTATAACCGGACAGGAGATCCTTCCGAGCAATCAGCCCCAGCATTTT. The chain recombines TRBV19 with TRBJ1-5; the match to TRBD1 covers 7 bases. CDR3 length: 19 residues. Germline CDR1 and CDR2: LNHDA and SQIVND (reference sequence). V lost 2 bases, J lost 1 base, and 14 bases stayed unmatched.

The chain is built from TRBV24-1 and TRBJ2-1; 13 positions match TRBD2. This CDR3 contains 15 residues. Germline values: CDR1 KGHDR, CDR2 SFDVKD. V shed 9 bases and J 4 bases; nucleotides not matched to a gene: 5. CDR3 in amino acids: CATEWGLAGYNEQFF. The CDR3, as DNA: TGTGCCACCGAGTGGGGACTAGCGGGGTACAATGAGCAGTTCTTC.

The rearrangement uses TRBV3-1 (or the pseudogene TRBV3-2) and TRBJ1-4; D remains ambiguous. The CDR3 loop spans 15 amino acids. V lost 4 bases, J lost 4 bases, and 13 bases lay in between. Germline CDR1 reads LGHDT; CDR2 reads YNNKEL (reference sequence). The CDR3, as DNA: TGTGCCAGCAGCCCTGCCTGGGGAGTTAATGAAAAACTGTTTTTT. Amino acid sequence: CASSPAWGVNEKLFF.

The chain couples TRBV2 to TRBJ1-3; the D gene is possibly TRBD1 (5 bases). The germline V and J ends were trimmed by 5 bases and 8 bases, with 16 bases remaining between them. CDR3 length: 14 amino acids. The germline CDR1 and CDR2 sequences are SNHLY and FYNNEI. CDR3 amino acids: CASSSLAGVYTIYF. The CDR3 coding sequence is TGTGCCAGCAGTTCCCTTGCGGGGGTTTACACCATATATTTT.